Listed here is a single T cell receptor beta chain. Between the trimmed V and J ends, which lost 2 bases and 3 bases, there was a span of 23 bases. The germline CDR1 and CDR2 sequences are MNHEY and SMNVEV (reference sequence). CDR3 size: 18 residues. The data belong to a study of CD8+ T cells in alopecia areata. Study in general: Treated patients were dosed with oral tofacitinib, taking 5 to 10 mg twice daily.

Described treatment: oral pan-JAK inhibitor, 5-10 mg twice daily. In each case, RNA was isolated and then reverse transcribed into cDNA as the sequencing template. Sequencing was performed with immunoSEQ multiplex PCR; in TCRdb, only in-frame clones are kept and a portion is missing. Among approximately 210,000 clones listed, about three fifths were seen once. This receptor was obtained from a human donor with alopecia areata. Sequencing was performed on CD4+ T cells sorted from blood, taken around week 49, from a patient treated with tofacitinib. This chain joins TRBV27 and TRBJ2-7, with TRBD1 as a possible D gene (5 bases). Written as DNA, the CDR3 is TGTGCCAGCAGTTTAATTTCCCTGACCCCAGGGTCCGTCTACGAGCAGTACTTC. Its translation: CASSLISLTPGSVYEQYF.